The T cell receptor beta chain under discussion was sequenced for a study of blood T cell repertoires in COVID-19. The CDR3 extends over 16 amino acids. V was trimmed by 1 base and J by 0 bases, leaving 11 bases between them. Germline values: CDR1 LNHDA, CDR2 SQIVND (reference sequence). The method was immunoSEQ multiplex PCR; TCRdb's version includes in-frame clones alone and lacks a portion of them. Of about 73,000 clones listed, 65% to 90% are singletons. This chain uses TRBV19 with TRBJ2-3, with D unresolved. The TCR comes from a woman aged 60-75 years with acute or convalescent COVID-19. The sequencing sample was made of peripheral blood. As DNA, the CDR3 is TGTGCCAGTAGTATAGGCCCCGAGGCTAGCACAGATACGCAGTATTTT. Translating it yields CASSIGPEASTDTQYF.